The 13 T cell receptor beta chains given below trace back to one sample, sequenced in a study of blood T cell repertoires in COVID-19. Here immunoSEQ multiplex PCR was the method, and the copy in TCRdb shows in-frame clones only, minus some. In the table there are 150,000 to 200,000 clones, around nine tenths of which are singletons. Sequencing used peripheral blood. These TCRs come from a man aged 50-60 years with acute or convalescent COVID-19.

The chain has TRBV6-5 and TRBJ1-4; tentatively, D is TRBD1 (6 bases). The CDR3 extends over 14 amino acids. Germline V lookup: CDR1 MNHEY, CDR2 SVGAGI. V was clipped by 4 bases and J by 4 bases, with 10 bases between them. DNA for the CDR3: TGTGCCAGCAGTTTCGGGACACGTAATGAAAAACTGTTTTTT. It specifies CASSFGTRNEKLFF.

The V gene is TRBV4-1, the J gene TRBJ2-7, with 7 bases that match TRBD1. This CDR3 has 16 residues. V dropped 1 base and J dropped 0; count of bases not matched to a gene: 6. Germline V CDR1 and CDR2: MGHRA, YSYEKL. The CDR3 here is CASSQAPAGGSYEQYF. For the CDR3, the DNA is TGCGCCAGCAGCCAAGCGCCCGCAGGGGGCTCCTACGAGCAGTACTTC.

CDR3 amino acids: CATRQGGEQYF. The CDR3 DNA reads TGTGCCACCAGACAGGGAGGCGAGCAGTACTTC. The V call is TRBV19, the J call TRBJ2-7; tentative D call: TRBD1 (7 bases). CDR1 LNHDA and CDR2 SQIVND come from the germline V gene (reference sequence). The length of the CDR3 is 11 residues. V was clipped by 10 bases and J by 6 bases, with 13 bases between them.

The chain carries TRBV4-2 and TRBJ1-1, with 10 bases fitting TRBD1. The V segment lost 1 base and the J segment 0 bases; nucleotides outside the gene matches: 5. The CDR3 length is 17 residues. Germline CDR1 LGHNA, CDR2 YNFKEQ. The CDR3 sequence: CASSQGPDRGVNTEAFF. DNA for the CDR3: TGTGCCAGCAGCCAAGGCCCGGACAGGGGGGTGAACACTGAAGCTTTCTTT.

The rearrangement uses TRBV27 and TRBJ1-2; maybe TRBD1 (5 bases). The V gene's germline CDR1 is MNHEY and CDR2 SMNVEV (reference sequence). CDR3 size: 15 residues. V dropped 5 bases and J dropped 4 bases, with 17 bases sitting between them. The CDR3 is CASSPLQGGTYGYTF. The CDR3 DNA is TGTGCCAGCAGTCCCCTCCAGGGCGGTACCTATGGCTACACCTTC.

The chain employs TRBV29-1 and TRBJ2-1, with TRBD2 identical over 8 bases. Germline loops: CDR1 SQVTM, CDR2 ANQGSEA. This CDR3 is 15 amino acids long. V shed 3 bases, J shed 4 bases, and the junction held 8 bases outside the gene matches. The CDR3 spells CSVEGREGRYNEQFF. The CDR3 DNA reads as TGCAGCGTTGAGGGTCGGGAGGGCCGATACAATGAGCAGTTCTTC.

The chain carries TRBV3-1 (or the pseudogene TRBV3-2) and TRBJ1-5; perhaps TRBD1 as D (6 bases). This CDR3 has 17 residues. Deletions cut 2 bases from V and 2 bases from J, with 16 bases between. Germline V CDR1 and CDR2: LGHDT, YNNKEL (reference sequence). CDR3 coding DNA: TGTGCCAGCAGCCAACCGACCCAGGGGAGTGGCAATCAGCCCCAGCATTTT. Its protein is CASSQPTQGSGNQPQHF.

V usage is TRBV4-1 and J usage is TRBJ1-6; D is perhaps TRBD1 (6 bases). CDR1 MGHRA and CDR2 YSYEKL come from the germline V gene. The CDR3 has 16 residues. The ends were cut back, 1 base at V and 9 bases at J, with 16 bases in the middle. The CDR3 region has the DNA TGCGCCAGCAGCCAAGGGCGCCGGGACATGAGTTCACCCCTCCACTTT. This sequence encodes CASSQGRRDMSSPLHF.

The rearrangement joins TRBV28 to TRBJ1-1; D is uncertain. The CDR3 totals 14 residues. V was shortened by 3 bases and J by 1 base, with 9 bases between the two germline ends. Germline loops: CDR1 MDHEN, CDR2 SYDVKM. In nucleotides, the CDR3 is TGTGCCAGCAGTTTCACGACGGGGAACACTGAAGCTTTCTTT. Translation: CASSFTTGNTEAFF. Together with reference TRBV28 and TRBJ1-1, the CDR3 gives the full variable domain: DVKVTQSSRYLVKRTGEKVFLECVQDMDHENMFWYRQDPGLGLRLIYFSYDVKMKEKGDIPEGYSVSREKKERFSLILESASTNQTSMYLCASSFTTGNTEAFFGQGTRLTVV.

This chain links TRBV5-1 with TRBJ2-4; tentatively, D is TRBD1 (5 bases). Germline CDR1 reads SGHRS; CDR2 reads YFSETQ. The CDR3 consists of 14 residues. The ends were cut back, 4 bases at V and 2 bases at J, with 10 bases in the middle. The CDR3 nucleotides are TGCGCCAGCAGCCCCAGGGTTACCAAAAACATTCAGTACTTC. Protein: CASSPRVTKNIQYF.

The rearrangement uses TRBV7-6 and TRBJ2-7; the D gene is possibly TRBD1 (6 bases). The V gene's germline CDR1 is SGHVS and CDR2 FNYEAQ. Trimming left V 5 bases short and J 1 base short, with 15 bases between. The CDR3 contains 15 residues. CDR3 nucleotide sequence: TGTGCCAGCAGCCTCTGGGGGCCGCCTTCCTACGAGCAGTACTTC. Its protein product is CASSLWGPPSYEQYF.

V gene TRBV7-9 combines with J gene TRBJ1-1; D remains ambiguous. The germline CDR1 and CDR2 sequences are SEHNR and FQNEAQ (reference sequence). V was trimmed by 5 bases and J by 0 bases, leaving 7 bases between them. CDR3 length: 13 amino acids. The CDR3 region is CASSPPVNTEAFF. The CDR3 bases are TGTGCCAGCAGCCCCCCTGTGAACACTGAAGCTTTCTTT.

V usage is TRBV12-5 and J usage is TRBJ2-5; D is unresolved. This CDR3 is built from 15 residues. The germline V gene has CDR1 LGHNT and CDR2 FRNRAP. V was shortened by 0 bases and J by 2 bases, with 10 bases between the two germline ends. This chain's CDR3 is CASGLVRRGQETQYF. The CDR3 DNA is TGTGCTAGTGGTTTGGTACGGCGCGGACAAGAGACCCAGTACTTC.